The clone carrying this TCR beta chain appeared many times. The antigen remains undetermined. Bulk TCR library preparation followed previously described methods with listed TCR primers. MiXCR was run by TCRdb on the PCR reads, yielding one entry per CDR3 protein. Altogether about 320,000 distinct CDR3 sequences are present, roughly a fifth being singletons, with the ten largest covering more than 0.8%. The data were obtained in a study of molecular identifiers for immune sequencing clone quantification. Findings of the study overall: Clones of above 20 RNA copies carried over 98% of effector molecules; in naive cells they carried under 1%.

V was trimmed by 5 bases and J by 0 bases, leaving 23 bases between them. The CDR3 spans 20 residues. The germline V gene has CDR1 MDHEN and CDR2 SYDVKM. This TCR came from a human donor in good health. Some libraries in this study had Jurkat cell RNA spiked in. The sample comprised naive CD8+ T cells from blood, with Jurkat cell RNA spiked in. The subset here: FACS-sorted CD8+CD4-CCR7+CD45RA+ naive T cells. The chain combines TRBV28 with TRBJ2-6; D might be TRBD1 or TRBD2, each matching 5 bases. The DNA of the CDR3 is TGTGCCAGCAGTCCCCCTTATAGGGACGGAAGCTACTCTGGGGCCAACGTCCTGACTTTC. It translates to CASSPPYRDGSYSGANVLTF.